The 12 T cell receptor beta chains in this list originate from one sample, sequenced in a study of shared clonotypes between healthy human individuals (dated by TCRdb to 2020 to 2022). Library generation was performed with the immunoSEQ multiplex PCR assay. TCRdb holds this immuneACCESS table with in-frame rearrangements only. Some clones are missing; in checked studies, unresolved V genes explain under half, and the rest has no known cause. This sample is represented by roughly 300,000 clones; around 79% of them were singletons. The ten largest clones take up 10% of the sample. Specimen: memory CD4+ T cells sorted from blood. Taken with the paper, the label for cell subset or site translates to: CD45RA-negative fraction. These receptors came from a man aged 25-40 years in good health.

CDR3 nucleotide sequence: TGTGCCAGCATTAGGGACAGGGAAAAACTGTTTTTT. Protein: CASIRDREKLFF. J is TRBJ1-4 and V is TRBV2; 8 positions match TRBD1. CDR3 length equals 12 residues. With V trimmed by 7 bases and J by 8 bases, 3 bases remained unmatched. Germline assignment: CDR1 SNHLY and CDR2 FYNNEI.

This clone was seen a single time. V and J are TRBV5-1 and TRBJ1-4; the D is unclear. This CDR3 is built from 14 residues. Per the germline V gene, CDR1 is SGHRS and CDR2 is YFSETQ. The V gene lost 0 bases and the J gene lost 0 bases, with 3 bases spanning the gap. DNA for the CDR3: TGCGCCAGCAGCTTGGGGTCAACTAATGAAAAACTGTTTTTT. This sequence encodes CASSLGSTNEKLFF.

The CDR3 loop reads CASFNRTYEQYF. The CDR3 DNA sequence: TGTGCCAGTTTTAATAGGACCTACGAGCAGTACTTC. The J gene is TRBJ2-7, the V gene TRBV19; D gene ambiguous. The CDR3 is 12 residues long. Deletions cut 8 bases from V and 2 bases from J, with 10 bases between. Per germline, CDR1 LNHDA and CDR2 SQIVND (reference sequence).

The chain couples TRBV5-1 to TRBJ1-5; weak D call: TRBD1 (5 bases). Trimming took off 4 bases at V and 9 bases at J, with 14 bases between the two ends. Germline CDR1 reads SGHRS; CDR2 reads YFSETQ. This CDR3 contains 13 residues. Here the CDR3 DNA reads TGCGCCAGCAGCCCCGGGGGGGATGGGCCCCAGCATTTT. This sequence encodes CASSPGGDGPQHF.

The rearrangement uses TRBV20-1 and TRBJ2-1, with D perhaps matching TRBD2 (6 bases). Looked up from germline, CDR1 is DFQATT and CDR2 is SNEGSKA (reference sequence). Trimming took 5 bases from V and 10 from J, leaving 12 bases between them. The CDR3 loop spans 11 amino acids. CDR3 region: CSARTGREQFF. The CDR3 DNA reads as TGCAGTGCTCGAACGGGGAGGGAGCAGTTCTTC.

The J gene is TRBJ2-2, the V gene TRBV5-1; 15 bases map to TRBD2. CDR3 length: 16 residues. CDR1 is SGHRS and CDR2 is YFSETQ in the germline V gene. V lost 2 bases to trimming and J lost 6 bases; unmatched junction nucleotides: 2. CDR3 bases: TGCGCCAGCAGCTTCGGACTAGCGGGAGGGTCCGGGGAGCTGTTTTTT. This encodes CASSFGLAGGSGELFF.

The CDR3 spells CASTEWIGTANTGELFF. CDR3 coding DNA: TGTGCCAGCACCGAATGGATAGGGACAGCGAACACCGGGGAGCTGTTTTTT. The chain uses TRBV27 and TRBJ2-2; 7 nucleotides match TRBD1. This CDR3 has 17 residues. From germline, CDR1 is MNHEY and CDR2 SMNVEV (reference sequence). The J segment lost 0 bases and the V segment lost 7 bases, leaving 11 bases of the junction unmatched.

The chain uses TRBV29-1 and TRBJ1-4; D not certain. This CDR3 comprises 13 residues. Germline V lookup: CDR1 SQVTM, CDR2 ANQGSEA. Trimming stripped 4 bases from V and 1 base from J, with 7 bases between. In nucleotides, the CDR3 is TGCAGCGTTGGGGGAAGAACTAATGAAAAACTGTTTTTT. It specifies CSVGGRTNEKLFF. Variable domain in full (rest from reference TRBV29-1 and TRBJ1-4): SAVISQKPSRDICQRGTSLTIQCQVDSQVTMMFWYRQQPGQSLTLIATANQGSEATYESGFVIDKFPISRPNLTFSTLTVSNMSPEDSSIYLCSVGGRTNEKLFFGSGTQLSVL.

This chain joins TRBV14 and TRBJ2-1; tentative D call: TRBD2 (6 bases). Germline CDR1 SGHDN, CDR2 FVKESK. Between the trimmed V and J ends, which lost 3 bases and 6 bases, there was a span of 12 bases. The CDR3 runs 14 residues. The CDR3 DNA reads as TGTGCCAGCAGCCACAAAGCGGGTAGCAATGAGCAGTTCTTC. It is translated as CASSHKAGSNEQFF.

This sequence joins TRBV4-3 and TRBJ1-1; 8 nucleotides line up with TRBD1. V was clipped by 7 bases and J by 1 base; unmatched bases: 8. The CDR3 runs 15 residues. The germline gives CDR1 LGHNA, CDR2 YSLEER. CDR3 nucleotide sequence: TGCGCCAGCACCAATCGGGGACAGGCGAACACTGAAGCTTTCTTT. This encodes CASTNRGQANTEAFF.

The rearrangement links TRBV18 to TRBJ2-3; D might be TRBD1 (6 bases). Trimming took off 3 bases at V and 2 bases at J, with 15 bases between the two ends. The germline V gene has CDR1 KGHSH and CDR2 LQKENI. The CDR3 sequence is 16 residues long. The CDR3 region is CASSPNYRVTTDTQYF. Here the CDR3 DNA reads TGTGCCAGCTCACCCAACTACAGGGTAACCACAGATACGCAGTATTTT.

The V gene is TRBV4-1, the J gene TRBJ2-1; D ambiguous. V dropped 0 bases and J dropped 3 bases, with 12 bases sitting between them. The germline V gene has CDR1 MGHRA and CDR2 YSYEKL. There are 16 residues in the CDR3. Here the CDR3 DNA reads TGCGCCAGCAGCCAAGATTCCCAGATAAGCTACAATGAGCAGTTCTTC. Its translation is CASSQDSQISYNEQFF.